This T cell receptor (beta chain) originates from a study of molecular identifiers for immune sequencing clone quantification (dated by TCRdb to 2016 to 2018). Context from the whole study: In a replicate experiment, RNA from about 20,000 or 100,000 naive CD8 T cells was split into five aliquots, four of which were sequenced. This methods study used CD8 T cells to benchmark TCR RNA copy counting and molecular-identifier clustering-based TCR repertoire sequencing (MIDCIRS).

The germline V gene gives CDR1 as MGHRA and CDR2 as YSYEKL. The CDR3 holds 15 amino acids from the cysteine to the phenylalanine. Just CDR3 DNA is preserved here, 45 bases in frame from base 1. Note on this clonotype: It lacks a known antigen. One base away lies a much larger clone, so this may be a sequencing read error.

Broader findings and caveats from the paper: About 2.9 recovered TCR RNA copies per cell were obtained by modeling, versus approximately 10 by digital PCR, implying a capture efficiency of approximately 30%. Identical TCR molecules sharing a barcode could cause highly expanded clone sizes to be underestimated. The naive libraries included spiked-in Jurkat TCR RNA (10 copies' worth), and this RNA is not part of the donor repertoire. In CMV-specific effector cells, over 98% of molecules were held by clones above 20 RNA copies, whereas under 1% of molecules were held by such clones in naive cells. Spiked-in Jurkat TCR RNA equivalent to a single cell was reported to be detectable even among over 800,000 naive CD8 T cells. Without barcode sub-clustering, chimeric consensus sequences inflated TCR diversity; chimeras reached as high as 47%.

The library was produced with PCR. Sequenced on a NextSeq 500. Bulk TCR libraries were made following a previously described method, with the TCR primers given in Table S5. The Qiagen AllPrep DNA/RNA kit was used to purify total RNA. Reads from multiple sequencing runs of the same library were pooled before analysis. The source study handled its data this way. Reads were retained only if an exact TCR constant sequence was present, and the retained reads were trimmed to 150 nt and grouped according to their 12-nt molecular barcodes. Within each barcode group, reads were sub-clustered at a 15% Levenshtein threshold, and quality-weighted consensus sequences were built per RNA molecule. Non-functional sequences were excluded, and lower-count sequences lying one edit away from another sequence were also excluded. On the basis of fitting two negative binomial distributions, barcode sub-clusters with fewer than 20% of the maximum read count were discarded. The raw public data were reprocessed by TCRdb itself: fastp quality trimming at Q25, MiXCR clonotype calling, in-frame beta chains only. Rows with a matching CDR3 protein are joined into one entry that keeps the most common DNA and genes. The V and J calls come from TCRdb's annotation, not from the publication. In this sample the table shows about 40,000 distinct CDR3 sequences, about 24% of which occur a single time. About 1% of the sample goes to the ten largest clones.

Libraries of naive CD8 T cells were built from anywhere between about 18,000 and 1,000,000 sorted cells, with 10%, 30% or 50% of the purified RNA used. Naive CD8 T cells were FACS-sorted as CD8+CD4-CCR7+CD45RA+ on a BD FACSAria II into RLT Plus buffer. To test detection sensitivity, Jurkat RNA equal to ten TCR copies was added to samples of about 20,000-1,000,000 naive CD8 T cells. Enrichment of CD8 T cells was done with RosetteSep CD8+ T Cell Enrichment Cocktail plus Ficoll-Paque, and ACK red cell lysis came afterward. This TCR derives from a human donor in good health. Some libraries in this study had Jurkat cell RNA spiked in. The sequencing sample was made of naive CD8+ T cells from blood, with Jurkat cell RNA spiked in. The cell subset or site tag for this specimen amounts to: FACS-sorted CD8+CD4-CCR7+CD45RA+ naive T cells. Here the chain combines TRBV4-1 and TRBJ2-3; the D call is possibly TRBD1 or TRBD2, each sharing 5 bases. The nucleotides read TGCGCCAGCAGACAAGAGACGAGGGACCCAGATACGCAGTATTTT. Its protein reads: CASRQETRDPDTQYF.